The 4 T cell receptor beta chains below were found in one sample sequenced in a study of blood T cell repertoires in COVID-19. The table came from immunoSEQ multiplex PCR; TCRdb's copy has only in-frame clones and leaves some out. The profile shows 120,000 to 150,000 clones, around 80% of them singletons. The specimen sequenced was peripheral blood. The receptors were gathered from a human donor with acute or convalescent COVID-19. The donor label of this sample is uncertain.

The chain joins TRBV18 to TRBJ1-4; 7 bases agree with TRBD1. This CDR3 contains 14 residues. The J segment lost 6 bases and the V segment lost 1 base, leaving 2 bases of the junction unmatched. Germline assignment: CDR1 KGHSH and CDR2 LQKENI. CDR3 protein: CASSPQGADEKLFF. In DNA, the CDR3 is TGTGCCAGCTCACCACAGGGGGCGGATGAAAAACTGTTTTTT.

CDR3 in amino acids: CASSPWGGENYGYTF. CDR3 nucleotides: TGTGCCAGCAGTCCCTGGGGGGGAGAAAACTATGGCTACACCTTC. This sequence joins TRBV6-5 and TRBJ1-2; a weak D match, TRBD1 (5 bases). V gave up 5 bases and J gave up 2 bases, with 15 bases separating them. Germline CDR1 is MNHEY and CDR2 is SVGAGI. The CDR3 has 15 residues.

V and J are TRBV7-8 and TRBJ1-6; weak D call: TRBD1 (6 bases). With 4 bases removed from V and 5 bases from J, the gap between germline ends came to 9 bases. There are 14 residues in the CDR3. Per the germline V gene, CDR1 is SGHVS and CDR2 is FQNEAQ. The CDR3 DNA follows: TGTGCCAGCAGCTGGCAGGGGAATAATTCACCCCTCCACTTT. Amino acid sequence: CASSWQGNNSPLHF.

The V and J genes are TRBV18 and TRBJ2-6; maybe TRBD1 (5 bases). Trimming took 3 bases from V and 0 from J, leaving 9 bases between them. The germline V gene has CDR1 KGHSH and CDR2 LQKENI. This CDR3 contains 16 residues. The CDR3 is CASSPTGSSGANVLTF. The CDR3 DNA is TGTGCCAGCTCACCTACAGGCAGCTCTGGGGCCAACGTCCTGACTTTC.